This T cell receptor beta chain was retrieved from a study of T cells in Graves' hyperthyroidism and ophthalmopathy. About the research overall: Prior to any treatment, at the point of initial diagnosis, peripheral blood was collected.

Patients aged 18 to 65 had newly diagnosed hyperthyroidism that had lasted under 2 months. Patients with uncontrolled infections, other autoimmune diseases, pregnancy or lactation were excluded. Amplified TCR beta CDR3 regions derived from RNA transcripts. HTBI primers were employed in a first-round RT-PCR of the TCR CDR3. TCRdb analysed the multiplex PCR reads with MiXCR anew, one entry per CDR3 protein. Here the sample spans hundreds of thousands of distinct CDR3 sequences, roughly a sixth being singletons. This clonotype was observed a handful of times. Its specificity is not known. One base away lies a much larger clone, so this may be a sequencing read error. Because the CDR3 is missing its conserved closing phenylalanine or tryptophan, this is likely a read error. Whole-study findings and limits: Progression to ophthalmopathy was predicted a median of about 6.6 months early.

The CDR3 has 15 residues. The ends were cut back, 5 bases at V and 4 bases at J, with 17 bases in the middle. Germline V gives CDR1 SGHAT, CDR2 FQNNGV. The rearrangement uses TRBV11-2 and TRBJ2-5; a possible D gene is TRBD2 (5 bases). The sequenced material came from blood. The receptor comes from a woman between 50 and 59 years old with Graves' hyperthyroidism that later progressed to Graves' ophthalmopathy. CDR3 bases: TGTGCCAGCAGCCATCCCGTGGGAGCGGTAGAGACCCAGTACCTC. Amino acid sequence: CASSHPVGAVETQYL.